One sample yielded the 30 T cell receptor beta chains listed below, sequenced in a study of PD-1 blockade in mismatch repair-deficient tumors. Profiled with immunoSEQ multiplex PCR; TCRdb holds only in-frame clones, not every one. The sample contains under 150,000 clones, roughly 90% of which appear only once. Specimen: peripheral blood, collected approximately 72 weeks after starting pembrolizumab. The receptor set was obtained from an adult with mismatch repair-deficient cancer.

The chain recombines TRBV6-5 with TRBJ1-1; 9 positions agree with TRBD1. V lost 6 bases and J lost 3; bases outside the gene matches: 5. The CDR3 totals 14 residues. CDR1 is MNHEY and CDR2 is SVGAGI in the germline V gene. Written as DNA, the CDR3 is TGTGCCAGCAGCTGGACAGGGGATGACACTGAAGCTTTCTTT. It is translated as CASSWTGDDTEAFF.

The chain joins TRBV27 to TRBJ2-1; TRBD2 matches 9 bases. CDR1 MNHEY and CDR2 SMNVEV come from the germline V gene (reference sequence). J gave up 0 bases and V 5 bases, and 8 bases lay outside the gene matches. There are 17 residues in the CDR3. The CDR3 spells CASSILTSGLSYNEQFF. DNA for the CDR3: TGTGCCAGCAGTATATTGACTAGCGGACTCTCCTACAATGAGCAGTTCTTC.

The chain is built from TRBV28 and TRBJ1-1; 9 nucleotides align to TRBD1. The CDR3 sequence is 17 residues long. J lost 1 base, V lost 3 bases, and 9 bases had no gene match. Germline V gene data show CDR1 as MDHEN and CDR2 as SYDVKM. Here the CDR3 reads CASSLDKTGGGNTEAFF. In DNA form, the CDR3 reads TGTGCCAGCAGTTTGGACAAAACAGGGGGCGGGAACACTGAAGCTTTCTTT. The full variable domain, completed using reference TRBV28 and TRBJ1-1, is DVKVTQSSRYLVKRTGEKVFLECVQDMDHENMFWYRQDPGLGLRLIYFSYDVKMKEKGDIPEGYSVSREKKERFSLILESASTNQTSMYLCASSLDKTGGGNTEAFFGQGTRLTVV.

This rearrangement joins TRBV11-1 to TRBJ2-3; D unclear. V gave up 5 bases and J gave up 3 bases, with 12 bases separating them. CDR1 SGHAT and CDR2 FQDESV come from the germline V gene (reference sequence). The length of the CDR3 is 14 residues. The CDR3: CASSLGIRTDTQYF. The CDR3 bases are TGTGCCAGCAGCCTAGGGATCCGTACAGATACGCAGTATTTT.

This chain joins TRBV2 and TRBJ2-5, with 8 nucleotides matching TRBD2. CDR1 is SNHLY, CDR2 FYNNEI, per germline. V was pared by 8 bases and J by 4 bases, with 6 bases of the junction left unmatched. The CDR3 length is 13 residues. CDR3 in amino acids: CASAGGSGETQYF. The CDR3 DNA reads TGTGCCAGCGCGGGAGGTTCGGGAGAGACCCAGTACTTC.

The V call is TRBV25-1, the J call TRBJ2-3, with D hard to call. In germline, CDR1 is MGHDK, CDR2 SYGVNS. The CDR3 contains 14 residues. V was clipped by 2 bases and J by 0 bases, with 6 bases between them. The chain's CDR3 is CASSEGNSTDTQYF. In nucleotides, the CDR3 is TGTGCCAGCAGTGAAGGAAATAGCACAGATACGCAGTATTTT. Drawing the rest from reference TRBV25-1 and TRBJ2-3, the complete variable domain is EADIYQTPRYLVIGTGKKITLECSQTMGHDKMYWYQQDPGMELHLIHYSYGVNSTEKGDLSSESTVSRIRTEHFPLTLESARPSHTSQYLCASSEGNSTDTQYFGPGTRLTVL.

The chain is built from TRBV19 and TRBJ2-2, with D perhaps TRBD1 (5 bases). V lost 7 bases and J lost 6, with 15 bases in between. This CDR3 has 14 residues. Germline V gene sequence: CDR1 LNHDA, CDR2 SQIVND (reference sequence). CDR3 region: CASNWGLRAGELFF. CDR3 DNA: TGTGCCAGTAATTGGGGCCTCAGGGCCGGGGAGCTGTTTTTT.

J is TRBJ1-1 and V is TRBV11-2; the D is unclear. V lost 1 base, J lost 4 bases, and 7 bases lay in between. CDR3 length: 13 residues. Germline CDR1 SGHAT, CDR2 FQNNGV. This chain's CDR3 is CASSLAAGTEAFF. The CDR3 DNA reads as TGTGCCAGCAGCTTAGCGGCGGGCACTGAAGCTTTCTTT. The full variable domain, with the rest looked up from reference TRBV11-2 and TRBJ1-1, is EAGVAQSPRYKIIEKRQSVAFWCNPISGHATLYWYQQILGQGPKLLIQFQNNGVVDDSQLPKDRFSAERLKGVDSTLKIQPAKLEDSAVYLCASSLAAGTEAFFGQGTRLTVV.

This clone was picked up one time. The J gene is TRBJ2-1, the V gene TRBV6-1; D perhaps matches TRBD1 (5 bases). The germline V and J ends were trimmed by 0 bases and 6 bases, with 12 bases remaining between them. The length of the CDR3 is 15 residues. Germline V gene sequence: CDR1 MNHNS, CDR2 SASEGT. CDR3 sequence reads: CASSEAGKGSNEQFF. The CDR3 coding sequence is TGTGCCAGCAGTGAAGCGGGTAAGGGGTCCAATGAGCAGTTCTTC.

The chain links TRBV19 to TRBJ2-5, with TRBD2 identical over 8 bases. Germline-derived CDR1 and CDR2 are LNHDA and SQIVND (reference sequence). This CDR3 is 16 amino acids long. J was trimmed by 2 bases and V by 3 bases; bases with no gene match: 8. The CDR3 region has the DNA TGTGCCAGTAGTATGGTCGCGGGAGGCCATCAAGAGACCCAGTACTTC. Its translation: CASSMVAGGHQETQYF.

CDR3 nucleotides: TGTGCCAGCAGCCGGGGGAGCAATCAGCCCCAGCATTTT. Its protein product is CASSRGSNQPQHF. The genes are TRBV6-4 and TRBJ1-5; a weak D match, TRBD1 (5 bases). CDR1 and CDR2 (germline): MRHNA, SNTAGT. This CDR3 has 13 amino acids. V lost 6 bases to trimming and J lost 1 base, with 7 bases between them.

This clone showed up just once. This chain connects TRBV7-9 to TRBJ2-5; possible D gene TRBD2, 5 bases. The CDR3 loop spans 16 amino acids. The V gene lost 4 bases and the J gene lost 8 bases, with 23 bases spanning the gap. The V gene's germline CDR1 is SEHNR and CDR2 FQNEAQ (reference sequence). The CDR3 coding sequence is TGTGCCAGCAGCTCCCCCCCAAACCGGACCGGAGGCACCCAGTACTTC. It yields the protein CASSSPPNRTGGTQYF.

CDR3 protein: CASSTGQGQPYGTQYF. CDR3 DNA: TGCGCCAGCAGCACGGGACAGGGGCAGCCTTATGGGACCCAGTACTTC. The V and J genes are TRBV5-1 and TRBJ2-5, with 10 bases fitting TRBD1. The CDR3 length is 16 residues. CDR1 SGHRS and CDR2 YFSETQ come from the germline V gene. With V trimmed by 4 bases and J by 7 bases, 13 bases remained unmatched.

The chain links TRBV14 to TRBJ2-2; D perhaps matches TRBD2 (6 bases). The CDR3 consists of 16 residues. The germline V gene encodes CDR1 SGHDN and CDR2 FVKESK. V was cut by 1 base and J by 0 bases, with 9 bases left in between. The CDR3 reads CASSQGKRANTGELFF. The CDR3 DNA reads TGTGCCAGCAGCCAAGGCAAGCGGGCGAACACCGGGGAGCTGTTTTTT.

This clone was seen more than once but under ten times. The chain links TRBV10-3 to TRBJ1-1; the D is unclear. The V and J ends lost 4 bases and 1 base respectively, with 10 bases between them. The germline CDR1 and CDR2 sequences are ENHRY and SYGVKD. This CDR3 contains 14 residues. The CDR3 DNA reads TGTGCCATCAGTGGCCAAGGGAGGAACACTGAAGCTTTCTTT. Protein: CAISGQGRNTEAFF.

The rearrangement uses TRBV5-1 and TRBJ2-7, with D possibly TRBD2 on 6 matching bases. Germline V gives CDR1 SGHRS, CDR2 YFSETQ. The CDR3 totals 13 residues. V lost 2 bases and J lost 5, with 11 bases in between. The CDR3 nucleotides are TGCGCCAGCAGCTTTAGCGGTTTTAACGAGCAGTACTTC. Translated: CASSFSGFNEQYF. The whole variable domain, filled in from reference TRBV5-1 and TRBJ2-7, reads KAGVTQTPRYLIKTRGQQVTLSCSPISGHRSVSWYQQTPGQGLQFLFEYFSETQRNKGNFPGRFSGRQFSNSRSEMNVSTLELGDSALYLCASSFSGFNEQYFGPGTRLTVT.

This CDR3 reads CASRGSGTDYEQYF. The CDR3 DNA follows: TGTGCCAGCAGGGGTTCCGGGACGGACTACGAGCAGTACTTC. The V call is TRBV6-5, the J call TRBJ2-7; either TRBD1 or TRBD2 may fit D (5 bases each). Germline V CDR1 and CDR2: MNHEY, SVGAGI. With 6 bases removed from V and 3 bases from J, the gap between germline ends came to 15 bases. This CDR3 has 14 residues.

This CDR3 is CASSLARPSGANVLTF. Here the CDR3 DNA reads TGTGCCAGCAGCTTAGCTCGCCCCTCTGGGGCCAACGTCCTGACTTTC. The V gene is TRBV7-9, the J gene TRBJ2-6, with no clear D. The V gene lost 0 bases and the J gene lost 0 bases, with 6 bases spanning the gap. CDR1 SEHNR and CDR2 FQNEAQ come from the germline V gene (reference sequence). This CDR3 contains 16 residues.

The chain carries TRBV7-3 and TRBJ2-1, with 8 bases aligning to TRBD1. V trimming: 4 bases; J trimming: 4 bases; junction bases outside the gene matches: 9. Germline V gives CDR1 SGHTA, CDR2 FQGTGA. The CDR3 has 16 residues. CDR3 nucleotide sequence: TGTGCCAGCAGCTCCAGGGGGCGATCCATTTACAATGAGCAGTTCTTC. This gives the protein CASSSRGRSIYNEQFF.

This clone was found once. The genes are TRBV27 and TRBJ2-6; no reliable D call. This CDR3 has 13 residues. From germline, CDR1 is MNHEY and CDR2 SMNVEV (reference sequence). V was pared by 9 bases and J by 4 bases, with 10 bases between. The chain's CDR3 is CASKVLGANVLTF. Here the CDR3 DNA reads TGTGCCAGTAAAGTATTGGGGGCCAACGTCCTGACTTTC.

The chain uses TRBV11-2 and TRBJ2-4; 10 bases match TRBD2. Trimming took 0 bases from V and 0 from J; bases not matched to a gene: 5. The CDR3 has 18 residues. From germline, CDR1 is SGHAT and CDR2 FQNNGV. CDR3: CASSLDTRLAGAKNIQYF. The CDR3 DNA is TGTGCCAGCAGCTTAGATACTCGACTAGCGGGAGCCAAAAACATTCAGTACTTC.

About this clone itself: This may be a read error, as it is one base from a much larger clone. In the same sample, other DNA sequences code for this CDR3. The chain couples TRBV6-5 to TRBJ2-7; D is possibly TRBD1 (5 bases). Trimming stripped 5 bases from V and 0 bases from J, with 5 bases between. Germline CDR1 is MNHEY and CDR2 is SVGAGI. This CDR3 contains 12 residues. Here the CDR3 reads CASSDSSYEQYF. DNA for the CDR3: TGTGCCAGCAGTGACAGCTCCTACGAGCAGTACTTC.

The V gene is TRBV28, the J gene TRBJ2-1, with D possibly TRBD2 on 5 matching bases. The CDR3 is 16 amino acids. CDR1 is MDHEN, CDR2 SYDVKM, per germline. The ends were cut back, 6 bases at V and 6 bases at J, with 21 bases in the middle. The CDR3 region is CASSKKRAPSRNEQFF. CDR3 bases: TGTGCCAGCAGCAAGAAGAGGGCACCTAGCCGCAATGAGCAGTTCTTC.

The chain carries TRBV4-1 and TRBJ2-7, with D unclear. Looked up from germline, CDR1 is MGHRA and CDR2 is YSYEKL. V lost 2 bases, J lost 2 bases, and 10 bases lay in between. The length of the CDR3 is 14 residues. The DNA of the CDR3 is TGCGCCAGCAGCCAACAGGAAAGAGCCTACGAGCAGTACTTC. Translating gives CASSQQERAYEQYF.

The chain joins TRBV5-1 to TRBJ2-7; 10 bases are a match to TRBD2. Germline V gives CDR1 SGHRS, CDR2 YFSETQ. Trimming took 1 base from V and 3 from J; bases not matched to a gene: 7. This CDR3 region has 16 residues. The CDR3 DNA follows: TGCGCCAGCAGCTTGCGGGTAGCGGGGGGAATCTACGAGCAGTACTTC. Protein: CASSLRVAGGIYEQYF.

This rearrangement joins TRBV5-1 to TRBJ2-2, with D unclear. V was clipped by 0 bases and J by 4 bases, with 13 bases between them. This CDR3 is 16 amino acids long. Germline CDR1 and CDR2: SGHRS and YFSETQ. In DNA, the CDR3 is TGCGCCAGCAGCTTGGTCGGCAACCTAGGCACCGGGGAGCTGTTTTTT. Its translation is CASSLVGNLGTGELFF.

The chain carries TRBV9 and TRBJ2-1; 8 nucleotides match TRBD2. J was trimmed by 0 bases and V by 4 bases; bases with no gene match: 3. The germline V gene has CDR1 SGDLS and CDR2 YYNGEE. CDR3 size: 15 residues. CDR3 loop: CASSQSGSSYNEQFF. The CDR3 DNA reads TGTGCCAGCAGCCAAAGCGGGAGCTCCTACAATGAGCAGTTCTTC.

V usage is TRBV15 and J usage is TRBJ2-4, with D tentatively TRBD1 (5 bases). Deletions cut 0 bases from V and 5 bases from J, with 14 bases between. The CDR3 runs to 16 residues. Looked up from germline, CDR1 is LNHNV and CDR2 is YYDKDF (reference sequence). CDR3 loop: CATSRESQDVENIQYF. For the CDR3, the DNA is TGTGCCACCAGCAGAGAGTCACAGGACGTCGAAAACATTCAGTACTTC.

The rearrangement links TRBV7-2 to TRBJ2-2; TRBD2 agrees at 12 bases. Germline CDR1 is SGHTA and CDR2 is FQGNSA. Losses at the gene ends were 7 bases for V and 2 bases for J; bases not matched to a gene: 8. The CDR3 is 17 residues long. CDR3 protein: CASTQWTSGINTGELFF. Written as DNA, the CDR3 is TGTGCCAGCACCCAATGGACTAGCGGGATAAACACCGGGGAGCTGTTTTTT.

This rearrangement joins TRBV4-1 to TRBJ1-5; 9 bases are shared with TRBD1. Trimming at V came to 1 base and at J to 0 bases, leaving 7 bases not matched to a gene. This CDR3 is 18 amino acids long. Per the germline V gene, CDR1 is MGHRA and CDR2 is YSYEKL. The DNA for the CDR3 is TGCGCCAGCAGCCAAGGAAGACAGGGGGTAAATAGCAATCAGCCCCAGCATTTT. Translated, it gives CASSQGRQGVNSNQPQHF.